What follows are 5 T cell receptor beta chains derived from one specimen sequenced in a study of T-cell memory formation after mild COVID-19. Each CDR3 protein gets one entry after TCRdb re-called the 5' RACE reads with MiXCR. The sample lists about 190,000 distinct CDR3 sequences, about 17% occurring once. The specimen sequenced was PBMCs or a T cell subset sorted from them (not recorded which). These receptors were collected from an adult woman who had mild COVID-19 (a few samples of this study predate the infection). Cell type and time point are not known.

Many counts were recorded for this clonotype. This CDR3 is CASSQFLVHTPEQYF. The CDR3 DNA is TGTGCCAGCAGCCAATTTTTGGTCCATACCCCTGAGCAGTACTTC. V and J are TRBV3-1 and TRBJ2-7; no reliable D call. CDR1 LGHDT and CDR2 YNNKEL come from the germline V gene (reference sequence). Trimming cost V 2 bases and J 7 bases, with 18 bases left between them. The CDR3 is made up of 15 amino acids.

V usage is TRBV20-1 and J usage is TRBJ2-3; D is ambiguous. V was trimmed by 5 bases and J by 0 bases, leaving 9 bases between them. CDR1 DFQATT and CDR2 SNEGSKA come from the germline V gene (reference sequence). This CDR3 spans 13 amino acids. The CDR3 protein is CSAWTASTDTQYF. The CDR3 DNA is TGCAGTGCTTGGACGGCCAGCACAGATACGCAGTATTTT.

This clonotype has only a few counts. This chain connects TRBV11-2 to TRBJ1-6; D remains ambiguous. The V gene's germline CDR1 is SGHAT and CDR2 FQNNGV. The length of the CDR3 is 14 residues. The ends were cut back, 5 bases at V and 5 bases at J, with 10 bases in the middle. The CDR3 sequence is CASSVLQDNSPLHF. The CDR3 nucleotides read TGTGCCAGCAGCGTCCTGCAGGATAATTCACCCCTCCACTTT.

This clonotype was detected only a few times. This chain links TRBV6-2 or TRBV6-3 with TRBJ2-2; TRBD1 might be the D (6 bases). CDR1 is MNHEY, CDR2 SVGEGT, per germline. V lost 7 bases, J lost 6 bases, and 9 bases lay in between. CDR3 size: 12 residues. The chain's CDR3 is CASKEGAGELFF. In DNA form, the CDR3 reads TGTGCCAGCAAAGAGGGGGCCGGGGAGCTGTTTTTT.

This clonotype was seen ten or more times. CDR3 region: CATSDPTGATDTQYF. The CDR3, as DNA: TGTGCCACCAGTGATCCGACAGGGGCCACAGATACGCAGTATTTT. This chain joins TRBV24-1 and TRBJ2-3; 8 bases are a match to TRBD1. This CDR3 has 15 residues. From germline, CDR1 is KGHDR and CDR2 SFDVKD. V lost 3 bases and J lost 2; bases outside the gene matches: 3.